These T cell receptor beta chains were read from a single sample in a study of T cells after yellow fever vaccination. TCRdb processed the 5' RACE reads anew with MiXCR; each CDR3 protein has one entry. Of some 390,000 distinct CDR3 sequences listed, over 15% were seen once; the top ten hold 15% to 20%. Specimen: PBMCs, collected before the yellow fever booster vaccination. All receptors come from a man between 18 and 35 years old who received the YFV17D yellow fever vaccine. Both conserved end residues are part of each CDR3. D genes are given only for firm matches. Size values are once, few and many counts, or a class for expanded clones, and some rows have none.

clone_size,d_call,j_call,v_call,cdr3_aa,cdr3_nt
NA,TRBD2,TRBJ2-1,TRBV28,CASSGLGRSEQFF,TGTGCCAGCAGCGGACTAGGGCGCAGTGAGCAGTTCTTC
few,TRBD1,TRBJ1-1,TRBV5-1,CASSSPDRGTEAFF,TGCGCCAGCAGCTCGCCGGACAGGGGCACTGAAGCTTTCTTT
NA,NA,TRBJ1-2,TRBV4-3,CASSQGTGFDYGYTF,TGCGCCAGCAGCCAGGGTACAGGGTTCGACTATGGCTACACCTTC
few,TRBD1,TRBJ1-1,TRBV18,CASSPGTGYMNTEAFF,TGTGCCAGCTCGCCCGGGACAGGATACATGAACACTGAAGCTTTCTTT
NA,TRBD2,TRBJ2-1,TRBV12-3/TRBV12-4,CASSQHSLADNEQFF,TGTGCCAGCAGCCAACACTCACTAGCGGACAATGAGCAGTTCTTC
NA,NA,TRBJ2-3,TRBV7-9,CASSLVEGEMDTQYF,TGTGCCAGCAGCTTAGTTGAGGGGGAGATGGATACGCAGTATTTT
NA,TRBD2,TRBJ2-3,TRBV5-1,CASSPGGLLTDTQYF,TGCGCCAGCAGCCCGGGGGGGCTACTCACAGATACGCAGTATTTT
few,NA,TRBJ2-3,TRBV12-3/TRBV12-4,CASSRGRTDTQYF,TGTGCCAGCAGTCGGGGACGCACAGATACGCAGTATTTT
NA,TRBD1,TRBJ1-3,TRBV6-5,CASSYSFLGGGNTIYF,TGTGCCAGCAGTTACTCGTTCTTAGGGGGCGGAAACACCATATATTTT
NA,NA,TRBJ2-4,TRBV5-1,CASSYRDKGGLAKNIQYF,TGCGCCAGCAGCTACCGGGACAAGGGGGGATTAGCCAAAAACATTCAGTACTTC
NA,TRBD2,TRBJ2-1,TRBV20-1,CSARDIGGRDNEQFF,TGCAGTGCTAGAGATATCGGCGGGAGGGACAATGAGCAGTTCTTC
NA,TRBD1,TRBJ2-7,TRBV5-1,CASSLGQGIDEQYF,TGCGCCAGCAGCTTGGGACAGGGAATCGACGAGCAGTACTTC
few,NA,TRBJ2-1,TRBV5-1,CASSLGRRPYNEQFF,TGCGCCAGCAGCTTGGGGCGGAGGCCCTACAATGAGCAGTTCTTC
NA,NA,TRBJ2-2,TRBV7-9,CASRPHFRPNSNTGELFF,TGTGCCAGCAGACCTCACTTTAGGCCCAATTCGAACACCGGGGAGCTGTTTTTT
few,NA,TRBJ2-3,TRBV5-1,CASSLEAMADTQYF,TGCGCCAGCAGCTTGGAGGCGATGGCAGATACGCAGTATTTT
NA,NA,TRBJ1-5,TRBV12-3/TRBV12-4,CASSLLAGTQHF,TGTGCCAGCAGCCTTCTCGCGGGGACCCAGCATTTT
few,NA,TRBJ2-5,TRBV3-1,CASSQDWQGLQETQYF,TGTGCCAGCAGCCAAGATTGGCAGGGCCTCCAAGAGACCCAGTACTTC
few,NA,TRBJ1-1,TRBV12-3/TRBV12-4,CASSFYQGNAFF,TGTGCCAGCAGTTTTTATCAGGGTAACGCTTTCTTT
NA,NA,TRBJ2-2,TRBV24-1,CATSETFRNTGELFF,TGTGCCACCAGTGAAACTTTTAGGAACACCGGGGAGCTGTTTTTT
NA,NA,TRBJ1-3,TRBV7-9,CASSFPLLSGNTIYF,TGTGCCAGCAGCTTTCCCCTGTTGTCTGGAAACACCATATATTTT
few,NA,TRBJ1-4,TRBV20-1,CSARDPTSGATNEKLFF,TGCAGTGCTAGAGATCCCACCTCAGGGGCAACTAATGAAAAACTGTTTTTT
NA,NA,TRBJ1-1,TRBV18,CASSPTESRGAFF,TGTGCCAGCTCACCGACAGAAAGTCGTGGAGCTTTCTTT
NA,TRBD2,TRBJ2-3,TRBV4-3,CASSSLAGRKDTQYF,TGCGCCAGCAGCTCGCTAGCGGGGCGGAAAGATACGCAGTATTTT
few,TRBD1,TRBJ2-7,TRBV4-3,CASSQEWTGIPYEQYF,TGCGCCAGCAGCCAAGAGTGGACAGGGATTCCCTACGAGCAGTACTTC
NA,NA,TRBJ2-1,TRBV5-1,CASSLATGSGEQFF,TGCGCCAGCAGCTTGGCCACAGGGTCCGGTGAGCAGTTCTTC
few,TRBD2,TRBJ2-5,TRBV7-2,CASSGGTSGPWETQYF,TGTGCCAGCAGCGGAGGGACTAGCGGGCCGTGGGAGACCCAGTACTTC
NA,NA,TRBJ1-2,TRBV11-2,CASSSRGDGYTF,TGTGCCAGCAGCTCCAGGGGCGATGGCTACACCTTC
few,NA,TRBJ1-2,TRBV12-3/TRBV12-4,CASRAWAGEGYTF,TGTGCCAGCAGGGCCTGGGCTGGAGAAGGCTACACCTTC
NA,TRBD2,TRBJ2-3,TRBV5-5,CASSLEGGDTDTQYF,TGTGCCAGCAGCTTGGAGGGAGGGGACACAGATACGCAGTATTTT
few,NA,TRBJ1-4,TRBV28,CASSWTFEGGREKLFF,TGTGCCAGCAGTTGGACTTTTGAGGGGGGGCGCGAAAAACTGTTTTTT
few,TRBD1,TRBJ2-1,TRBV9,CASSAGTGAYNEQFF,TGTGCCAGCAGCGCCGGGACAGGGGCCTACAATGAGCAGTTCTTC
few,NA,TRBJ2-3,TRBV7-8,CASSLSTPLTDTQYF,TGTGCCAGCAGCCTATCCACGCCTCTCACAGATACGCAGTATTTT
few,NA,TRBJ2-6,TRBV6-4,CASSEQGISGANVLTF,TGTGCCAGCAGTGAACAAGGGATCTCTGGGGCCAACGTCCTGACTTTC
few,TRBD1,TRBJ1-2,TRBV12-3/TRBV12-4,CASRRTGSDGYTF,TGTGCCAGCAGACGGACAGGGTCGGATGGCTACACCTTC
NA,NA,TRBJ1-6,TRBV7-9,CASSLVVTTGSSYNSPLHF,TGTGCCAGCAGCTTAGTGGTGACAACGGGGAGCTCCTATAATTCACCCCTCCACTTT
few,TRBD1,TRBJ2-1,TRBV7-9,CASSPWGQGTNEQFF,TGTGCCAGCAGCCCTTGGGGACAGGGAACAAATGAGCAGTTCTTC
NA,NA,TRBJ2-3,TRBV10-3,CAISNSRGERDTQYF,TGTGCCATCAGTAACTCCCGGGGCGAGCGAGATACGCAGTATTTT
NA,NA,TRBJ2-7,TRBV6-5,CASSYSQGYEQYF,TGTGCCAGCAGTTACTCGCAGGGCTACGAGCAGTACTTC
NA,NA,TRBJ2-5,TRBV12-3/TRBV12-4,CASSANSGWETQYF,TGTGCCAGCAGCGCAAATTCGGGCTGGGAGACCCAGTACTTC
few,NA,TRBJ1-2,TRBV19,CASSPDANYGYTF,TGTGCCAGTAGCCCGGACGCTAACTATGGCTACACCTTC
NA,NA,TRBJ1-1,TRBV20-1,CSTWMGNTEAFF,TGCAGTACGTGGATGGGCAACACTGAAGCTTTCTTT
NA,NA,TRBJ1-1,TRBV9,CASSVNRGTEAFF,TGTGCCAGCAGCGTAAATAGGGGAACTGAAGCTTTCTTT